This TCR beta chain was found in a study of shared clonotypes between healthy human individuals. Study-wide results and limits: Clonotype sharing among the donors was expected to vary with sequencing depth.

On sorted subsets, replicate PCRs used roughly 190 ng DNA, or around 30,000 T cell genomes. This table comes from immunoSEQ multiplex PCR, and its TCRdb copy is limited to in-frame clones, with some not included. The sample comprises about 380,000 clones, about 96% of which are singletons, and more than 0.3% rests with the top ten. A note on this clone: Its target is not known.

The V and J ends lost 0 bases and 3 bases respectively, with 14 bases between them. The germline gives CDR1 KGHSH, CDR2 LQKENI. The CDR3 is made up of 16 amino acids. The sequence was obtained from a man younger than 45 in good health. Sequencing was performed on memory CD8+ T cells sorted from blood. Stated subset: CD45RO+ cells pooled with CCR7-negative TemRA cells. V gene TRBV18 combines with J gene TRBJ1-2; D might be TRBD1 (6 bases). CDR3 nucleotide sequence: TGTGCCAGCTCACCACCTTACAGGGTGGGGGACTATGGCTACACCTTC. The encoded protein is CASSPPYRVGDYGYTF.